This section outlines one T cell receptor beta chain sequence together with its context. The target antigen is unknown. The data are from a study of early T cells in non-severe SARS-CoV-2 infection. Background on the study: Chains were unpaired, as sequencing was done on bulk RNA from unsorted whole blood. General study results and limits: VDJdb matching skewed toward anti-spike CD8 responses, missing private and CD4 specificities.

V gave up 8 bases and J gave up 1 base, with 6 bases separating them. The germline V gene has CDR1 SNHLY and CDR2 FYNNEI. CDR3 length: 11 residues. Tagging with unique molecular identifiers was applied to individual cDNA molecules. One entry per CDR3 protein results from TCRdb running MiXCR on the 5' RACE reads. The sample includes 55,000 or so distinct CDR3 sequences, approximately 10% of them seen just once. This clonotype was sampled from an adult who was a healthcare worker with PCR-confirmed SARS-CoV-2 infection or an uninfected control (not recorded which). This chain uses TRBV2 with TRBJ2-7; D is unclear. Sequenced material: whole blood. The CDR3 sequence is CASQASYEQYF. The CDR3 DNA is TGTGCCAGCCAGGCTTCCTACGAGCAGTACTTC.